These 23 T cell receptor beta chains came from one sample sequenced in a study of blood T cell repertoires in COVID-19. Profiling relied on immunoSEQ multiplex PCR, and the TCRdb table lists in-frame clones only, not all of them. The sample shows around 190,000 clones, roughly four fifths of them seen only once. The sample was peripheral blood. These receptors were collected from a woman in her 70s with COVID-19, enrolled during active disease.

This clone showed up just a few times. The V gene is TRBV7-9, the J gene TRBJ1-2; possibly TRBD1 for D (6 bases). Germline CDR1 SEHNR, CDR2 FQNEAQ (reference sequence). V gave up 5 bases and J gave up 4 bases, with 17 bases separating them. This CDR3 comprises 15 residues. The CDR3 loop reads CASSPQGMGSYGYTF. CDR3 sequence (DNA): TGTGCCAGCAGCCCCCAGGGGATGGGGTCCTATGGCTACACCTTC.

Regarding this clone: This same CDR3 is encoded by further DNA sequences in the sample. J is TRBJ2-7 and V is TRBV28; TRBD1 agrees at 11 bases. This CDR3 is built from 16 residues. In germline, CDR1 is MDHEN, CDR2 SYDVKM. The V gene end was trimmed by 6 bases and the J gene end by 2 bases; junction bases not matched to a gene: 9. The CDR3 DNA is TGTGCCAGCAGGCCTCCGGGACAGGGGGGACCCTACGAGCAGTACTTC. Translated: CASRPPGQGGPYEQYF.

V is TRBV19 and J is TRBJ2-7; 8 bases are shared with TRBD1. After removal of 0 bases from V and 5 bases from J, the junction contained 6 bases not matched to a gene. This CDR3 comprises 15 residues. CDR1 LNHDA and CDR2 SQIVND come from the germline V gene (reference sequence). CDR3 sequence (DNA): TGTGCCAGTAGTATAGAAGGGCAGGGGGCCGACGAGCAGTACTTC. Encoded protein: CASSIEGQGADEQYF.

The rearrangement joins TRBV24-1 to TRBJ2-1; D not certain. The CDR3 consists of 12 residues. The V end lost 5 bases, the J end lost 12 bases, and 13 bases lay between the germline ends. CDR1 is KGHDR, CDR2 SFDVKD, per germline. The CDR3 DNA sequence: TGTGCCACCAGTGTGAGCCGCGGTGGGCAGTTCTTC. It yields the protein CATSVSRGGQFF.

The chain links TRBV6-5 to TRBJ2-4; D unresolved. Germline V gives CDR1 MNHEY, CDR2 SVGAGI. The ends were cut back, 6 bases at V and 0 bases at J, with 12 bases in the middle. The length of the CDR3 is 15 residues. CDR3 region: CASRPISLAKNIQYF. The CDR3 region has the DNA TGTGCCAGCAGACCAATCAGTTTAGCCAAAAACATTCAGTACTTC.

The rearrangement links TRBV2 to TRBJ2-3; 7 positions match TRBD1. Germline V lookup: CDR1 SNHLY, CDR2 FYNNEI. Germline trimming cut 4 bases from V and 2 bases from J; bases unmatched to any gene: 6. The CDR3 is 15 residues long. The CDR3 region has the DNA TGTGCCAGCAGTGTAAACAGGGGATTCACAGATACGCAGTATTTT. Protein: CASSVNRGFTDTQYF.

The rearrangement joins TRBV4-3 to TRBJ2-3, with a weak D call TRBD1 (6 bases). The CDR3 runs to 20 residues. Germline lookup yields CDR1 LGHNA and CDR2 YSLEER. V lost 1 base and J lost 0, with 23 bases in between. The CDR3 loop reads CASSQAITGTPGTSTDTQYF. The CDR3 DNA follows: TGCGCCAGCAGCCAAGCTATCACCGGAACCCCCGGGACAAGCACAGATACGCAGTATTTT.

The genes are TRBV5-1 and TRBJ2-2; TRBD2 matches at 7 bases. Germline lookup yields CDR1 SGHRS and CDR2 YFSETQ. J gave up 4 bases and V 3 bases, and 3 bases lay outside the gene matches. The CDR3 is 14 residues long. The CDR3 is CASSSLAVTGELFF. CDR3 nucleotide sequence: TGCGCCAGCAGCTCCCTAGCGGTCACCGGGGAGCTGTTTTTT.

CDR3 sequence: CASSKLGQVGTYNEQFF. Here the CDR3 DNA reads TGTGCCAGCAGCAAACTCGGACAGGTTGGTACCTACAATGAGCAGTTCTTC. V and J are TRBV5-6 and TRBJ2-1; the match to TRBD1 covers 7 bases. Per the germline V gene, CDR1 is SGHDT and CDR2 is YYEEEE. This CDR3 is built from 17 residues. J gave up 2 bases and V 4 bases, and 12 bases lay outside the gene matches.

The chain joins TRBV5-1 to TRBJ2-5; D may be TRBD2 (5 bases). CDR3 length: 13 residues. The V end was cut by 1 base, the J end by 5 bases, with 9 bases between. The germline V gene encodes CDR1 SGHRS and CDR2 YFSETQ. CDR3 loop: CASSLTGMETQYF. CDR3 nucleotide sequence: TGCGCCAGCAGCTTGACGGGAATGGAGACCCAGTACTTC. The full variable domain, its missing parts supplied by reference TRBV5-1 and TRBJ2-5, is KAGVTQTPRYLIKTRGQQVTLSCSPISGHRSVSWYQQTPGQGLQFLFEYFSETQRNKGNFPGRFSGRQFSNSRSEMNVSTLELGDSALYLCASSLTGMETQYFGPGTRLLVL.

The rearrangement links TRBV19 to TRBJ2-7; 7 bases are shared with TRBD2. J was trimmed by 3 bases and V by 6 bases; bases with no gene match: 5. From germline, CDR1 is LNHDA and CDR2 SQIVND (reference sequence). This CDR3 comprises 13 residues. CDR3 nucleotide sequence: TGTGCCAGTAGGTCGACTAGCAGCTACGAGCAGTACTTC. Amino acid sequence: CASRSTSSYEQYF.

A word on this clone: At the DNA level, this CDR3 is encoded by other sequences in the same sample as well. The rearrangement uses TRBV18 and TRBJ1-4; 8 bases fit TRBD1. The CDR3 extends over 13 amino acids. V lost 6 bases and J lost 7; bases outside the gene matches: 4. The V gene's germline CDR1 is KGHSH and CDR2 LQKENI. The CDR3 spells CASSPGTGEKLFF. The CDR3 DNA reads TGTGCCAGCTCGCCCGGGACAGGTGAAAAACTGTTTTTT.

The chain links TRBV28 to TRBJ1-5; D is undetermined. V gave up 5 bases and J gave up 9 bases, with 11 bases separating them. This CDR3 region has 12 residues. Per germline, CDR1 MDHEN and CDR2 SYDVKM. DNA for the CDR3: TGTGCCAGCAGTGCCCTGGCCAGGCCCCAGCATTTT. Protein sequence: CASSALARPQHF.

The chain carries TRBV7-2 and TRBJ2-7; 8 bases are shared with TRBD2. Looked up from germline, CDR1 is SGHTA and CDR2 is FQGNSA. The CDR3 extends over 15 amino acids. With V trimmed by 0 bases and J by 1 base, 2 bases remained unmatched. The CDR3 is CASSLAREGSYEQYF. As DNA, the CDR3 is TGTGCCAGCAGCTTAGCCCGGGAGGGGTCCTACGAGCAGTACTTC.

This chain links TRBV6-2 or TRBV6-3 with TRBJ2-3; D gene ambiguous. Germline assignment: CDR1 MNHEY and CDR2 SVGEGT. V lost 4 bases to trimming and J lost 0 bases, with 5 bases between them. The CDR3 totals 13 residues. The chain's CDR3 is CASSLSSTDTQYF. The CDR3 region has the DNA TGTGCCAGCAGTTTGTCGAGCACAGATACGCAGTATTTT.

The genes are TRBV5-1 and TRBJ2-3; D is possibly TRBD2 (5 bases). Trimming took 4 bases from V and 9 from J, leaving 18 bases between them. The germline CDR1 and CDR2 sequences are SGHRS and YFSETQ. There are 14 residues in the CDR3. CDR3 nucleotide sequence: TGCGCCAGCAGCCCGGACTCGGAAATCGACACGCAGTATTTT. It codes for CASSPDSEIDTQYF.

The chain employs TRBV5-1 and TRBJ2-2; D perhaps matches TRBD2 (6 bases). The V gene lost 1 base and the J gene lost 4 bases, with 11 bases spanning the gap. The CDR3 extends over 15 amino acids. The germline CDR1 and CDR2 sequences are SGHRS and YFSETQ. Written as DNA, the CDR3 is TGCGCCAGCAGCTTGATGGGGAGGCGCACCGGGGAGCTGTTTTTT. It codes for CASSLMGRRTGELFF.

The rearrangement links TRBV18 to TRBJ2-1, with a weak D call TRBD2 (5 bases). Germline loops: CDR1 KGHSH, CDR2 LQKENI. Trimming stripped 3 bases from V and 2 bases from J, with 17 bases between. There are 17 residues in the CDR3. CDR3 nucleotides: TGTGCCAGCTCACCGGGCGGTAAGACCGGGGCCTACAATGAGCAGTTCTTC. Protein sequence: CASSPGGKTGAYNEQFF. The full variable domain, its missing parts supplied by reference TRBV18 and TRBJ2-1, is NAGVMQNPRHLVRRRGQEARLRCSPMKGHSHVYWYRQLPEEGLKFMVYLQKENIIDESGMPKERFSAEFPKEGPSILRIQQVVRGDSAAYFCASSPGGKTGAYNEQFFGPGTRLTVL.

The chain's CDR3 is CASSQTSLVNNEQFF. CDR3 DNA: TGTGCCAGCAGCCAGACTAGCTTAGTCAACAATGAGCAGTTCTTC. The rearrangement links TRBV27 to TRBJ2-1; 7 nucleotides match TRBD2. CDR3 length equals 15 residues. Germline trimming cut 6 bases from V and 5 bases from J; bases unmatched to any gene: 10. Germline V gene sequence: CDR1 MNHEY, CDR2 SMNVEV (reference sequence).

Note on this clone: The same CDR3 can be traced to other DNA sequences in this sample. The rearrangement links TRBV7-2 to TRBJ2-2; perhaps TRBD2 as D (5 bases). Germline-derived CDR1 and CDR2 are SGHTA and FQGNSA. V lost 5 bases and J 6 bases, leaving 10 bases between the germline ends. The CDR3 is made up of 13 amino acids. DNA of the CDR3: TGTGCCAGCAGCCCCCGGCGGGCCGGGGAGCTGTTTTTT. Translation: CASSPRRAGELFF.

This rearrangement joins TRBV6-2 or TRBV6-3 to TRBJ1-6; no clear D gene. V was cut by 0 bases and J by 5 bases, with 14 bases left in between. Germline CDR1 and CDR2: MNHEY and SVGEGT. This CDR3 region has 17 residues. The CDR3 DNA reads TGTGCCAGCAGTTACTCTTCGGGTCGGAACGATAATTCACCCCTCCACTTT. Protein: CASSYSSGRNDNSPLHF.

This clone was seen a handful of times. Other DNA sequences in this sample translate to the same CDR3. The rearrangement uses TRBV15 and TRBJ2-2; no reliable D call. The V and J ends lost 1 base and 6 bases respectively, with 3 bases between them. This CDR3 region has 12 residues. Germline V gives CDR1 LNHNV, CDR2 YYDKDF (reference sequence). The CDR3: CATSRVAGELFF. CDR3 nucleotides: TGTGCCACCAGCAGAGTCGCCGGGGAGCTGTTTTTT. The variable domain in full, with the rest retrieved from reference TRBV15 and TRBJ2-2, is DAMVIQNPRYQVTQFGKPVTLSCSQTLNHNVMYWYQQKSSQAPKLLFHYYDKDFNNEADTPDNFQSRRPNTSFCFLDIRSPGLGDTAMYLCATSRVAGELFFGEGSRLTVL.

The V gene is TRBV4-1, the J gene TRBJ2-3, with TRBD2 matching 10 bases. The CDR3 is made up of 18 amino acids. CDR1 is MGHRA, CDR2 YSYEKL, per germline. V gave up 4 bases and J gave up 2 bases; unmatched junction bases: 12. The CDR3: CASSLRPPLAGSTDTQYF. DNA for the CDR3: TGCGCCAGCAGCCTAAGGCCCCCACTAGCGGGGTCCACAGATACGCAGTATTTT.